The 4 T cell receptor beta chains below were found in one sample sequenced in a study of blood T cell repertoires in COVID-19. Profiling relied on immunoSEQ multiplex PCR, and the TCRdb table lists in-frame clones only, not all of them. The sample lists about 310,000 clones, approximately 83% occurring once. The sequenced sample consisted of PBMCs or T cells enriched from blood (not recorded which). The receptor set was obtained from a man aged 25 to 45 who had recovered from COVID-19.

The CDR3 is CAWMRGAGEQFF. CDR3 DNA sequence: TGTGCCTGGATGCGGGGGGCTGGTGAGCAGTTCTTC. The chain links TRBV30 to TRBJ2-1; the match to TRBD2 covers 8 bases. CDR3 size: 12 residues. V trimming: 4 bases; J trimming: 9 bases; junction bases outside the gene matches: 5. Germline values: CDR1 GTSNPN, CDR2 SVGIG (reference sequence).

This clone appeared a few times. This chain links TRBV7-2 with TRBJ2-7, with 11 nucleotides matching TRBD2. Losses at the gene ends were 5 bases for V and 0 bases for J; bases not matched to a gene: 0. Germline CDR1 is SGHTA and CDR2 is FQGNSA. This CDR3 has 14 amino acids. In nucleotides, the CDR3 is TGTGCCAGCAGCGGGACTAGCGGCTCCTACGAGCAGTACTTC. Residues: CASSGTSGSYEQYF.

There are a few counts of this clone. V is TRBV9 and J is TRBJ1-5; 7 bases are shared with TRBD1. V lost 4 bases to trimming and J lost 2 bases; unmatched junction nucleotides: 3. CDR1 and CDR2 (germline): SGDLS, YYNGEE. CDR3 length equals 14 residues. CDR3 residues: CASSRQGGNQPQHF. The CDR3 DNA sequence: TGTGCCAGCAGCAGACAGGGAGGCAATCAGCCCCAGCATTTT.

The chain uses TRBV2 and TRBJ2-1, with 11 positions matching TRBD2. Per germline, CDR1 SNHLY and CDR2 FYNNEI. The CDR3 is 15 amino acids. The V segment lost 2 bases and the J segment 7 bases; nucleotides outside the gene matches: 4. CDR3: CASSELAGGRNEQFF. CDR3 DNA: TGTGCCAGCAGTGAACTAGCGGGGGGTAGAAATGAGCAGTTCTTC.